This T cell receptor beta chain was sequenced during a study of cytomegalovirus exposure and HLA in healthy donors. Looking at the study overall: An analysis done earlier identified 100 million to 140 million unique TCR beta sequences from about 180 million T cells. Study-level results: V- and J-gene trimming of TCR beta was linked (in a later analysis) to a missense DCLRE1C variant.

Despite likely unrecorded immune exposures, the donors were nominally healthy at the time of sampling. This CDR3 region has 15 residues. CDR1 is SGHRS and CDR2 is YFSETQ in the germline V gene. V lost 5 bases and J 5 bases, leaving 16 bases between the germline ends. This clone has more than one count but fewer than ten. Its antigen is unidentified. The PCR contained 60 Vbeta and 13 Jbeta primers. Method: immunoSEQ multiplex PCR; TCRdb's copy keeps in-frame clones and lacks some. Of around 120,000 clones in the sample, about 10% were seen once. The sequence derives from a man aged 30 to 39 in good health and CMV-seronegative. The genes are TRBV5-1 and TRBJ2-2; D not resolved. Sequencing input: PBMCs. In DNA, the CDR3 is TGCGCCAGCAGGTCGGGTAACCTCCAGACCGGGGAGCTGTTTTTT. Its protein is CASRSGNLQTGELFF.